This T cell receptor (beta chain) comes out of a study of blood T cell repertoires in COVID-19. On the study more broadly: Nucleic acid was either cDNA or gDNA, and it came from T cells, B-cell-depleted T cells, or PBMCs.

Clones were sequenced by immunoSEQ multiplex PCR, and TCRdb holds only the in-frame ones, with some missing. The sample shows around 60,000 clones, over 75% of them seen only once. This clonotype was obtained from a woman between 55 and 75 years old with active COVID-19. The sample taken for sequencing was peripheral blood.

This CDR3 is CASSFSSGANVLTF. The DNA for the CDR3 is TGTGCCAGCAGCTTTAGCTCTGGGGCCAACGTCCTGACTTTC. The chain carries TRBV5-5 and TRBJ2-6; no clear D. This CDR3 is built from 14 residues. V gave up 2 bases and J gave up 0 bases, with 3 bases separating them. The germline V gene has CDR1 SGHKS and CDR2 YYEKEE (reference sequence).